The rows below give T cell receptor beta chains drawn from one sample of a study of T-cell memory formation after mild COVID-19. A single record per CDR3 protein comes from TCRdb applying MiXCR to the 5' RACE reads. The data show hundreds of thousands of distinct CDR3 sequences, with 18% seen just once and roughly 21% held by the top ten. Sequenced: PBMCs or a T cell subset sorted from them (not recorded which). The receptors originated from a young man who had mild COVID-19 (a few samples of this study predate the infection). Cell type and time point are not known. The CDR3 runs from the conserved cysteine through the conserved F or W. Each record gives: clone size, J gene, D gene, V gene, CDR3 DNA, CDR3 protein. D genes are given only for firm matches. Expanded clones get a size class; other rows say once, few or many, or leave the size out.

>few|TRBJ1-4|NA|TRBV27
TGTGCCAGCAGTTTATCACCAGCACAGATTAATGAAAAACTGTTTTTT
CASSLSPAQINEKLFF
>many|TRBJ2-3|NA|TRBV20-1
TGCAGTGCCCCTGGACTACCAGATACGCAGTATTTT
CSAPGLPDTQYF
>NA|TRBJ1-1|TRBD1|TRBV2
TGTGCCAGCAGTCTGACAGGGAAGGACACTGAAGCTTTCTTT
CASSLTGKDTEAFF
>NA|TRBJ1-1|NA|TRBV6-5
TGTGCCAGCAGTTTAGCCAGGTTCGGGGAAGCTTTCTTT
CASSLARFGEAFF
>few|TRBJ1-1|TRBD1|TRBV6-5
TGTGCCAGCAGTCCGACAGGGGGGGACACTGAAGCTTTCTTT
CASSPTGGDTEAFF
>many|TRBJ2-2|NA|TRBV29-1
TGCAGCGTTGCTGCGAGGGCAGATACCGGGGAGCTGTTTTTT
CSVAARADTGELFF
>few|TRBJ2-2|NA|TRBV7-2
TGTGCCAGCCGAATGCGGGTGAACACCGGGGAGCTGTTTTTT
CASRMRVNTGELFF
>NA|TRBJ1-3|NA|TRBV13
TGTGCCAGCAGTCTTTGGGGTGGTGGAAACACCATATATTTT
CASSLWGGGNTIYF
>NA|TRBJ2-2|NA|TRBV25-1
TGTGCCAGCAGTGAATGGAGTCGACAAACCGGGGAGCTGTTTTTT
CASSEWSRQTGELFF
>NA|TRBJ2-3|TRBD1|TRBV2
TGTGCCATCTCGACAGGGGAGGCCGATACGCAGTATTTT
CAISTGEADTQYF
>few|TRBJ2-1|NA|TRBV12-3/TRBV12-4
TGTGCCAGCAGTTTAAGTGTGGGAAGGGCTCCAATCGGTGAGCAGTTCTTC
CASSLSVGRAPIGEQFF
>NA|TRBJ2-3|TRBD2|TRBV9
TGTGCCAGCAGCGTAGCTCTAGCGGCTAGCACAGATACGCAGTATTTT
CASSVALAASTDTQYF
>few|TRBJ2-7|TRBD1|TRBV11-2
TGTGCCAGCAGCTTAGATGGCCCCAGGGGGACGGAAGTCTACGAGCAGTACTTC
CASSLDGPRGTEVYEQYF
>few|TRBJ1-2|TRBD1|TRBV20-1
TGCAGTGCTGAAAGACAGGGACGCTATGGCTACACCTTC
CSAERQGRYGYTF
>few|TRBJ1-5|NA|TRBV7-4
TGTGCCAGCAGCTTAGAACAGGGCAATCAGCCCCAGCATTTT
CASSLEQGNQPQHF
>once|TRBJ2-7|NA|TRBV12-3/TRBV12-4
TGTGCCAGCAGCTTCACAAGGGTTGCGCTCGAGCAGTACTTC
CASSFTRVALEQYF
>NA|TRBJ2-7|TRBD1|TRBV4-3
TGCGCCAGCAGCCAAGCCATACAGGGGTACGAGCAGTACTTC
CASSQAIQGYEQYF
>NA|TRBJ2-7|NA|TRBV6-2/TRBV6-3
TGTGCCAGCAGTTACGGTCCCTACGAGCAGTACTTC
CASSYGPYEQYF
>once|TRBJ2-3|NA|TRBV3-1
TGTGCCAGCAGCTACCCCGGGACTCCAACCACAGATACGCAGTATTTT
CASSYPGTPTTDTQYF
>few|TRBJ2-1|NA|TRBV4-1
TGCGCCAGCAGCCGCCGCCAGCACCCAGTCGGGCGGTTGGGGGATGAGCAGTTCTTC
CASSRRQHPVGRLGDEQFF
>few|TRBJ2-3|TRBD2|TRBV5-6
TGTGCCAGCAGCTTGGCCGTCAGAGGACTAGCGGGGACGCATCGCACAGATACGCAGTATTTT
CASSLAVRGLAGTHRTDTQYF
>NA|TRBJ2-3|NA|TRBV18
TGTGCCAGCTCACCAATAGATACGCAGTATTTT
CASSPIDTQYF
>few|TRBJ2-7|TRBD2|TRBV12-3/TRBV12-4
TGTGCCAGCACCCAGGGAGGGTACGAGCAGTACTTC
CASTQGGYEQYF
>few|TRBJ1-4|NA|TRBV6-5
TGTGCCAGCAGCGTAGGGGTAACTAATGAAAAACTGTTTTTT
CASSVGVTNEKLFF
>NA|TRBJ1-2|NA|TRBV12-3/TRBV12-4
TGTGCCAGCAGTGCGGGAAACTATGGCTACACCTTC
CASSAGNYGYTF